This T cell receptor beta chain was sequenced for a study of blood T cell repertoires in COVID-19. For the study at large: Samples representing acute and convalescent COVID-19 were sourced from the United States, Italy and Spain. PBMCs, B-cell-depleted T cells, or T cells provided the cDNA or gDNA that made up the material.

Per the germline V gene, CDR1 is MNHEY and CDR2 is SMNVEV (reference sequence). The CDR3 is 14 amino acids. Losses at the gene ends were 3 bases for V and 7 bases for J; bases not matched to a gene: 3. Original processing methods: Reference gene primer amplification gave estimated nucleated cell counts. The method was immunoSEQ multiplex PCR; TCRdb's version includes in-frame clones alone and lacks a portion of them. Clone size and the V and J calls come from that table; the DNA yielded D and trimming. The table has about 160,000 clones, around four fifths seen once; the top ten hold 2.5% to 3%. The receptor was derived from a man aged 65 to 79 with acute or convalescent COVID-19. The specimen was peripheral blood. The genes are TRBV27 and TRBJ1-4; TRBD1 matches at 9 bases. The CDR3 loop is CASSFKTGGEKLFF. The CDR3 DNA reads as TGTGCCAGCAGTTTCAAGACAGGGGGTGAAAAACTGTTTTTT.